The rows below give T cell receptor beta chains drawn from one sample of a study of post-analysis software for immune sequencing data. Each CDR3 protein gets one entry after TCRdb re-called the PCR reads with MiXCR. The data contain 800,000 to 950,000 distinct CDR3 sequences, approximately 53% of them singletons. The sequenced material came from blood. The receptors derive from a girl aged 10 to 17 with multiple sclerosis. CDR3s include the opening cysteine and the closing phenylalanine or tryptophan. The D gene is left open where the match is weak. Size tells how often a clone was seen (once, few, many) or the class of an expanded clone, and some rows leave it out.

TRBJ1-4,TRBV29-1,-,-,TGCAGCGTTGCGATGTCAACTAATGAAAAACTGTTTTTT,CSVAMSTNEKLFF
TRBJ1-1,TRBV29-1,few,-,TGCAGCGTTGTAGAGGGGGGTGAAGCTTTCTTT,CSVVEGGEAFF
TRBJ1-2,TRBV7-8,few,-,TGTGCCAGCAGCTTGGTTCGACGGCTAGGGCGTGTTGGCTACACCTTC,CASSLVRRLGRVGYTF
TRBJ2-1,TRBV9,-,TRBD2,TGTGCCAGCAGCGTAGGTTCTAGCGGGAGATCCCGCAATGAGCAGTTCTTC,CASSVGSSGRSRNEQFF
TRBJ2-1,TRBV12-3/TRBV12-4,-,-,TGTGCCAGCGGCCCACCCGGGATAGCCTACAATGAGCAGTTCTTC,CASGPPGIAYNEQFF
TRBJ2-1,TRBV11-2,-,-,TGTGCCAGCAGCTTAGAAGGGTGGGGCGGTGACAGTGAGCAGTTCTTC,CASSLEGWGGDSEQFF
TRBJ2-7,TRBV20-1,-,TRBD2,TGCAGTGCCGTAGCGGGAGGGTTGGGCGAGCAGTACTTC,CSAVAGGLGEQYF
TRBJ2-7,TRBV29-1,-,TRBD1,TGCAGCGTTGAACAGGGGGCTAATGAGCAGTACTTC,CSVEQGANEQYF
TRBJ1-1,TRBV20-1,-,-,TGCAGTGGCCCCTCCGGGGGCACTGAAGCTTTCTTT,CSGPSGGTEAFF
TRBJ2-7,TRBV7-3,few,TRBD1,TGTGCCAGCATCCCTCCGCCGGGACAGGGGTACGAGCAGTACTTC,CASIPPPGQGYEQYF
TRBJ2-3,TRBV7-8,-,-,TGTGCCAGCAGCTTAGGTGTGACTATACGAGATACGCAGTATTTT,CASSLGVTIRDTQYF
TRBJ2-1,TRBV7-6,-,TRBD2,TGTGCCAGCAGCTTCATCAGCGGGAGCTACAATGAGCAGTTCTTC,CASSFISGSYNEQFF
TRBJ1-2,TRBV7-8,-,TRBD1,TGTGCCAGCAGCCGGGACAGGGGACTTAACTATGGCTACACCTTC,CASSRDRGLNYGYTF
TRBJ2-5,TRBV6-6,-,-,TGTGCCAGCAGTCCGTCCGAGGGTATAGGGGAGACCCAGTACTTC,CASSPSEGIGETQYF
TRBJ2-7,TRBV4-1,many,TRBD2,TGTGCCAGCAGCCCCGGGACTAGCGGCTACGAGCAGTACTTC,CASSPGTSGYEQYF
TRBJ1-5,TRBV20-1,-,-,TGCAGCATCCCCGGGAAGCATGTGAGCAATCAGCCCCAGCATTTT,CSIPGKHVSNQPQHF
TRBJ1-4,TRBV29-1,-,-,TGCAGCGTTGTGGGAGGGCGCGGTGAAAAACTGTTTTTT,CSVVGGRGEKLFF
TRBJ2-7,TRBV29-1,-,TRBD1,TGCAGCGTTGGGACAGGGTTTTGCGGCGAGCAGTACTTC,CSVGTGFCGEQYF
TRBJ2-4,TRBV29-1,-,TRBD2,TGCAGCGGGGGACTAGGGAGGGGTGGTGAGCAGTACTTC,CSGGLGRGGEQYF
TRBJ1-1,TRBV2,-,TRBD1,TGTGCCAGCAGGCGTCAGGCAGGGGGCGTGGGCACTGAAGCTTTCTTT,CASRRQAGGVGTEAFF
TRBJ2-7,TRBV20-1,-,-,TGCAGTGCGCGGACGGTTCCCATTTCCTACGAGCAGTACTTC,CSARTVPISYEQYF
TRBJ1-1,TRBV5-1,few,TRBD1,TGCGCCAGTTTCCCCTTTACAGGGGAGGTTAGTAAATTGAACACTGAAGCTTTCTTT,CASFPFTGEVSKLNTEAFF
TRBJ2-7,TRBV3-1,-,TRBD2,TGTGCCAGCAGCCCGACTAGCGGTAACTCCTACGAGCAGTACTTC,CASSPTSGNSYEQYF
TRBJ2-1,TRBV7-3,once,-,TGTGCCAGCAGCCAAAGCTGGAATGCTGAGCAGTTCTTC,CASSQSWNAEQFF
TRBJ2-7,TRBV4-1,few,-,TGCGCCAGCAGCCACAGGGGAGGAGACTACGAGCAGTACTTC,CASSHRGGDYEQYF
TRBJ1-2,TRBV20-1,few,TRBD1,TGCAGTGCTAGAGAAGACAGGGGTCACTATGGCTACACCTTC,CSAREDRGHYGYTF
TRBJ2-5,TRBV6-6,-,-,TGTGCCAGCGAATGGGCGGAGCAAGAGACCCAGTACTTC,CASEWAEQETQYF
TRBJ2-7,TRBV24-1,-,-,TGTGCCACCAGTGATCGGACGGGACACAATGAGCAGTACTTC,CATSDRTGHNEQYF
TRBJ2-3,TRBV12-3/TRBV12-4,few,-,TGTGCCAGCAGTTTACCAGGGAGCGGCACAGATACGCAGTATTTT,CASSLPGSGTDTQYF
TRBJ1-1,TRBV7-9,once,-,TGTGCCAGCAGCTTACACGGTATCGAAGCTTTCTTT,CASSLHGIEAFF
TRBJ1-2,TRBV5-5,-,-,TGTGCCAGCAGCTTCGGTACAGGGCTTAACTATGGCTACACCTTC,CASSFGTGLNYGYTF
TRBJ2-5,TRBV5-1,-,TRBD1,TGCGCCAGCAGCTTGACAGGGGGCGGGTACCAAGAGACCCAGTACTTC,CASSLTGGGYQETQYF
TRBJ1-5,TRBV7-9,few,-,TGTGCCAGCAGCTCAGGAGGCAATCAGCCCCAGCATTTT,CASSSGGNQPQHF
TRBJ2-7,TRBV29-1,few,-,TGCAGCGTTTTGATCTACGAGCAGTACTTC,CSVLIYEQYF
TRBJ2-7,TRBV7-7,-,-,TGTGCCAGCAGCTTAGACCGTTTTGACGAGCAGTACTTC,CASSLDRFDEQYF
TRBJ2-1,TRBV18,-,TRBD1,TGTGCCAGCTCCTCGGGACAGGGTGACAATGAGCAGTTCTTC,CASSSGQGDNEQFF
TRBJ2-5,TRBV20-1,few,-,TGCAGTGCTACCCCGTCCGCCTCACAAGAGACCCAGTACTTC,CSATPSASQETQYF
TRBJ2-5,TRBV4-2,few,-,TGTGCCAGCAGCCAAGAAGGAGGCGCCGCCCAAGAGACCCAGTACTTC,CASSQEGGAAQETQYF
TRBJ2-1,TRBV29-1,few,-,TGCAGCGTTCGGACGGGAGAAAACTACAATGAGCAGTTCTTC,CSVRTGENYNEQFF
TRBJ2-7,TRBV29-1,-,-,TGCAGCGTTGAACTACCTAAAAACCCCCACGAGCAGTACTTC,CSVELPKNPHEQYF
TRBJ2-3,TRBV7-6,-,TRBD1,TGTGCCAGCAGCTTAAAGTCAGGGTGGACAGGAGGAGCAGATACGCAGTATTTT,CASSLKSGWTGGADTQYF
TRBJ2-5,TRBV5-1,once,-,TGCGCCAGCAGGGGCGGGACGCCAAAAGAGACCCAGTACTTC,CASRGGTPKETQYF
TRBJ2-1,TRBV20-1,few,TRBD2,TGCAGTGCTAGAGCCGTAGGACTAGCGGGCCCTGCAGCTGAGCAGTTCTTC,CSARAVGLAGPAAEQFF
TRBJ2-3,TRBV7-9,-,TRBD1,TGTGCCAGCAGCCCGGGACAGGACTACACAGATACGCAGTATTTT,CASSPGQDYTDTQYF
TRBJ2-1,TRBV5-1,-,-,TGCGCCAGCAGCTTCCCCGGCCGGGCGGGCACAATAAGTTCCTACAATGAGCAGTTCTTC,CASSFPGRAGTISSYNEQFF
TRBJ2-7,TRBV27,-,TRBD2,TGTGCCAGCAGTATTGTGGGGAGAACTAGCGGGAACTACGAGCAGTACTTC,CASSIVGRTSGNYEQYF
TRBJ1-5,TRBV7-2,-,-,TGTGCCAGCAGCTTAGCGCTAGCGGGTAATCAGCCCCAGCATTTT,CASSLALAGNQPQHF
TRBJ2-7,TRBV5-1,-,TRBD1,TGCGCCAGCAGCTTACCCGGACAGGGCCTCTCCTACGAGCAGTACTTC,CASSLPGQGLSYEQYF
TRBJ2-7,TRBV5-1,many,TRBD2,TGCGCCAGCAGCCCGGGACTAGCGGGAGCCTACGAGCAGTACTTC,CASSPGLAGAYEQYF
TRBJ2-6,TRBV5-1,-,-,TGCGCCAGCAGCTCGGCCCGCCAGGGACCCTCTGGGGCCAACGTCCTGACTTTC,CASSSARQGPSGANVLTF
TRBJ1-2,TRBV5-1,once,-,TGCGCCAGCAGCTTGGTAGGCAGTGAATATGGCTACACCTTC,CASSLVGSEYGYTF
TRBJ2-1,TRBV5-1,-,TRBD2,TGCGCCAGCAGCTACGGACTAGCGGGTTACAATGAGCAGTTCTTC,CASSYGLAGYNEQFF